A single sample is the source of the 20 T cell receptor beta chains below, sequenced in a study of blood T cell repertoires in COVID-19. Produced via immunoSEQ multiplex PCR; TCRdb's table is partial and in-frame only. This table holds 150,000 to 160,000 clones, around 85% found once. Sequencing was done on a sample of peripheral blood. These receptors were obtained from a man aged 55 to 70 with COVID-19, enrolled during active disease.

In its sample, this clone was seen once. The chain joins TRBV28 to TRBJ2-7, with TRBD2 matching over 9 bases. The V gene end was trimmed by 7 bases and the J gene end by 4 bases; junction bases not matched to a gene: 14. This CDR3 has 16 residues. Germline V gene sequence: CDR1 MDHEN, CDR2 SYDVKM. The CDR3 DNA sequence: TGTGCCAGCAAACCCACTCGAGCGGGAGGAACATACGAGCAGTACTTC. This gives the protein CASKPTRAGGTYEQYF.

The V call is TRBV30, the J call TRBJ2-2; D is perhaps TRBD1 (6 bases). Germline CDR1 and CDR2: GTSNPN and SVGIG (reference sequence). The CDR3 is 12 residues long. V lost 8 bases and J lost 6, with 13 bases in between. The CDR3 spells CATRAGAGELFF. In DNA form, the CDR3 reads TGTGCCACACGAGCAGGGGCCGGGGAGCTGTTTTTT.

J is TRBJ2-7 and V is TRBV5-4; tentative D call: TRBD2 (6 bases). Germline V gene lookup returns CDR1 SGHNT and CDR2 YYREEE (reference sequence). Trimming pared 4 bases from V and 5 bases from J, leaving 10 bases between. The CDR3 runs to 12 residues. CDR3 sequence reads: CASSRWGDEQYF. DNA of the CDR3: TGTGCCAGCAGCCGCTGGGGGGACGAGCAGTACTTC.

The chain links TRBV6-5 to TRBJ2-7, with D unresolved. The CDR3 extends over 13 amino acids. Trimming took off 3 bases at V and 3 bases at J, with 9 bases between the two ends. CDR1 and CDR2 from the germline V gene are MNHEY and SVGAGI. The CDR3 nucleotides are TGTGCCAGCAGTTATGGGCATCTCTACGAGCAGTACTTC. This codes for CASSYGHLYEQYF.

The chain joins TRBV3-1 (or the pseudogene TRBV3-2) to TRBJ1-2, with no clear D. V lost 1 base, J lost 0 bases, and 9 bases lay in between. This CDR3 spans 15 amino acids. Germline V lookup: CDR1 LGHDT, CDR2 YNNKEL (reference sequence). In DNA form, the CDR3 reads TGTGCCAGCAGCCAAGGTCCCGTAGCTAACTATGGCTACACCTTC. It codes for CASSQGPVANYGYTF.

The chain carries TRBV28 and TRBJ2-7; no clear D. The CDR3 loop spans 17 amino acids. Trimming took 6 bases from V and 0 from J, leaving 21 bases between them. The germline gives CDR1 MDHEN, CDR2 SYDVKM. Here the CDR3 reads CASRTLRGGSISYEQYF. CDR3 sequence (DNA): TGTGCCAGCAGGACCCTGCGAGGTGGCTCCATCTCCTACGAGCAGTACTTC.

This clone was observed a handful of times. The chain joins TRBV19 to TRBJ1-2; no firm D call. Germline CDR1 is LNHDA and CDR2 is SQIVND (reference sequence). Trimming took 3 bases from V and 1 from J, leaving 6 bases between them. CDR3 size: 13 residues. The CDR3 region has the DNA TGTGCCAGTAGTATGGGCATTAACTATGGCTACACCTTC. Translated, it gives CASSMGINYGYTF.

The chain links TRBV28 to TRBJ1-5, with 9 bases identical to TRBD1. The CDR3 is 14 amino acids. Germline V CDR1 and CDR2: MDHEN, SYDVKM. V trimming: 6 bases; J trimming: 8 bases; junction bases outside the gene matches: 8. The CDR3: CASRGQGSGEPQHF. In nucleotides, the CDR3 is TGTGCCAGCAGGGGACAGGGCAGTGGCGAGCCCCAGCATTTT.

This rearrangement joins TRBV7-8 to TRBJ1-1, with 7 bases fitting TRBD1. CDR1 is SGHVS, CDR2 FQNEAQ, per germline. Germline trimming cut 5 bases from V and 5 bases from J; bases unmatched to any gene: 5. The CDR3 is made up of 13 amino acids. In DNA, the CDR3 is TGTGCCAGCAGCCGTAGACAGGGAACTGAAGCTTTCTTT. Encoded protein: CASSRRQGTEAFF.

The chain uses TRBV21-1 and TRBJ1-4. TRBV21-1 is reported as a pseudogene. The CDR3 has 16 residues. In DNA form, the CDR3 reads TGTGCCAGCAGCAAGCGGAGCGGGGGCGGGGATGAAAAACTGTTTTTT. It is translated as CASSKRSGGGDEKLFF.

The chain combines TRBV5-1 with TRBJ1-2; 12 nucleotides line up with TRBD1. This CDR3 spans 13 amino acids. The trim removed 3 bases at V and 14 bases at J, leaving 8 bases unmatched. Germline values: CDR1 SGHRS, CDR2 YFSETQ. Here the CDR3 DNA reads TGCGCCAGCAGCTACGGGACAGGGGGCGGAGGGACCTTC. Its protein product is CASSYGTGGGGTF.

This rearrangement joins TRBV6-5 to TRBJ1-2, with 7 bases that match TRBD1. Losses at the gene ends were 6 bases for V and 4 bases for J; bases not matched to a gene: 8. The germline V gene has CDR1 MNHEY and CDR2 SVGAGI. The CDR3 length is 14 residues. CDR3 region: CASRPWDRSYGYTF. The CDR3, as DNA: TGTGCCAGCAGACCATGGGACAGATCCTATGGCTACACCTTC.

This sequence joins TRBV29-1 and TRBJ1-1; tentative D call: TRBD1 (6 bases). Trimming cost V 7 bases and J 10 bases, with 19 bases left between them. CDR3 length: 12 residues. CDR1 is SQVTM and CDR2 is ANQGSEA in the germline V gene. The CDR3, as DNA: TGCAGCGACACACAGGGAAGCGGTTTAGCTTTCTTT. Translated: CSDTQGSGLAFF.

This chain connects TRBV27 to TRBJ1-2; TRBD1 aligns across 9 bases. This CDR3 has 18 residues. Germline lookup yields CDR1 MNHEY and CDR2 SMNVEV (reference sequence). V lost 5 bases, J lost 0 bases, and 13 bases stayed unmatched. In DNA, the CDR3 is TGTGCCAGCAGTCCCCGCCGGGACAGGGCTCATCCTAACTATGGCTACACCTTC. Translating gives CASSPRRDRAHPNYGYTF.

The V gene is TRBV3-1 (or the pseudogene TRBV3-2), the J gene TRBJ1-1; D is possibly TRBD1 (6 bases). Trimming removed 4 bases at V and 1 base at J, with 10 bases between. Germline CDR1 LGHDT, CDR2 YNNKEL (reference sequence). The CDR3 has 14 amino acids. CDR3 nucleotide sequence: TGTGCCAGCAGCCTAGGACAGAAGAACACTGAAGCTTTCTTT. It yields the protein CASSLGQKNTEAFF.

This clone was seen a handful of times. The CDR3 reads CASSENSGWRVNEQFF. In nucleotides, the CDR3 is TGTGCCAGCAGTGAAAATAGCGGCTGGAGGGTCAATGAGCAGTTCTTC. This chain joins TRBV2 and TRBJ2-1; a possible D gene is TRBD2 (6 bases). Germline assignment: CDR1 SNHLY and CDR2 FYNNEI. The V end was cut by 2 bases, the J end by 6 bases, with 17 bases between. The CDR3 extends over 16 amino acids.

The chain uses TRBV11-3 and TRBJ2-1, with D perhaps TRBD2 (6 bases). Germline V lookup: CDR1 SGHNT, CDR2 YENEEA. This CDR3 is built from 13 residues. V was shortened by 5 bases and J by 8 bases, with 13 bases between the two germline ends. This CDR3 reads CASSPSVQDEQFF. Written as DNA, the CDR3 is TGTGCCAGCAGCCCTAGCGTTCAAGATGAGCAGTTCTTC.

V gene TRBV7-2 combines with J gene TRBJ2-2, with TRBD2 matching 13 bases. In germline, CDR1 is SGHTA, CDR2 FQGNSA. Unmatched junction bases numbered 6, after V lost 6 bases and J lost 2 bases. CDR3 length: 17 residues. The CDR3 DNA reads as TGTGCCAGCAGACGGGGACTAGCGGGGCCTAACACCGGGGAGCTGTTTTTT. This encodes CASRRGLAGPNTGELFF.

The gene calls are TRBV6-5 and TRBJ1-2, with TRBD1 matching over 10 bases. V was pared by 6 bases and J by 3 bases, with 4 bases of the junction left unmatched. Germline V gene sequence: CDR1 MNHEY, CDR2 SVGAGI. This CDR3 is built from 14 residues. The CDR3 DNA sequence: TGTGCCAGCAGGGGACAGGGGCCCCACTATGGCTACACCTTC. It translates to CASRGQGPHYGYTF.

The chain recombines TRBV2 with TRBJ2-3; perhaps TRBD2 as D (5 bases). This CDR3 is built from 20 residues. Germline-derived CDR1 and CDR2 are SNHLY and FYNNEI. V was trimmed by 3 bases and J by 1 base, leaving 26 bases between them. CDR3 region: CASSDPSLGRLNIGTDTQYF. CDR3 sequence (DNA): TGTGCCAGCAGTGACCCTTCCCTGGGGAGACTAAATATTGGCACAGATACGCAGTATTTT.